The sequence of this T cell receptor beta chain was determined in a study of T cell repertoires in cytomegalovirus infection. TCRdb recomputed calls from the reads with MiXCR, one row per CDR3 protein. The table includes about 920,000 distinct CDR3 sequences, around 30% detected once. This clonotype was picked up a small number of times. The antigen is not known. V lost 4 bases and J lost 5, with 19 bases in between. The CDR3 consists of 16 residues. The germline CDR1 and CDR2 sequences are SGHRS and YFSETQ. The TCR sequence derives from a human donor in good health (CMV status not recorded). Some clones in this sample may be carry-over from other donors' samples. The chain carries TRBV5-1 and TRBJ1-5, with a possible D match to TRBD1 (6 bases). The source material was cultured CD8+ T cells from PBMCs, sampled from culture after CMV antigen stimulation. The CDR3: CASSLIQGLWDQPQHF. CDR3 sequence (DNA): TGCGCCAGCAGCCTAATACAGGGACTATGGGATCAGCCCCAGCATTTT.